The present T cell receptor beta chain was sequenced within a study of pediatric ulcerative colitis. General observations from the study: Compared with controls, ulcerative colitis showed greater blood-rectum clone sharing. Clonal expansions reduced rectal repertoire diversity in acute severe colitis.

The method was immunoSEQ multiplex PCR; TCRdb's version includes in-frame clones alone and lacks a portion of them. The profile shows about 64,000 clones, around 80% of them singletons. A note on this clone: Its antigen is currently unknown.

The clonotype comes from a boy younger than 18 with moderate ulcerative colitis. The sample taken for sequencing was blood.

CDR3 sequence (DNA): TGTGCTAGTGGTTTGTTCCCCCGGCGCGGCTGGGAGACCCAGTACTTC. Protein product: CASGLFPRRGWETQYF. The chain joins TRBV12-5 to TRBJ2-5, with D unclear. This CDR3 spans 16 amino acids. Per germline, CDR1 LGHNT and CDR2 FRNRAP. V lost 2 bases and J 5 bases, leaving 18 bases between the germline ends.